This paragraph reports one TCR beta chain. This sample was taken from a study of blood T cell repertoires in COVID-19. In the original workflow: Quantification of nucleated cells was approximated via reference gene primer amplification. The method was immunoSEQ multiplex PCR; TCRdb's version includes in-frame clones alone and lacks a portion of them. V and J calls and clone size are as listed in that table; D and trimming were resolved from the DNA. This table has about 260,000 clones, approximately 89% appearing once. The CDR3 extends over 16 amino acids. Germline V gene sequence: CDR1 SGHNT, CDR2 YYREEE (reference sequence). After removal of 5 bases from V and 4 bases from J, the junction contained 12 bases not matched to a gene.

The chain uses TRBV5-4 and TRBJ2-1; 7 positions agree with TRBD2. Sample: PBMCs or T cells enriched from blood (not recorded which). The receptor comes from a woman between 40 and 50 years old with acute COVID-19. In nucleotides, the CDR3 is TGTGCCAGCAGGAGCCCCGCGGGAGCGGGGTACAATGAGCAGTTCTTC. Protein product: CASRSPAGAGYNEQFF.